These 3 T cell receptor beta chains originate from one sample sequenced in a study of blood T cell repertoires in COVID-19. Clones were read by immunoSEQ multiplex PCR, and TCRdb kept only the in-frame ones, dropping some. The table lists about 400,000 clones, around 90% of them singletons. The specimen sequenced was PBMCs or T cells enriched from blood (not recorded which). These receptors were obtained from a woman in her thirties or forties with acute COVID-19.

The chain uses TRBV2 and TRBJ1-1; D call uncertain. The CDR3 is 13 residues long. V was cut by 7 bases and J by 4 bases, with 13 bases left in between. CDR1 and CDR2 from the germline V gene are SNHLY and FYNNEI. Here the CDR3 reads CASKRVPGTEAFF. CDR3 coding DNA: TGTGCCAGCAAGCGGGTCCCGGGCACTGAAGCTTTCTTT. Combining the CDR3 with reference TRBV2 and TRBJ1-1 gives the whole variable domain EPEVTQTPSHQVTQMGQEVILRCVPISNHLYFYWYRQILGQKVEFLVSFYNNEISEKSEIFDDQFSVERPDGSNFTLKIRSTKLEDSAMYFCASKRVPGTEAFFGQGTRLTVV.

V usage is TRBV18 and J usage is TRBJ2-7; 7 bases agree with TRBD1. Germline-derived CDR1 and CDR2 are KGHSH and LQKENI. J gave up 4 bases and V 3 bases, and 3 bases lay outside the gene matches. The CDR3 runs 13 residues. CDR3 coding DNA: TGTGCCAGCTCACCGGGACAGCCATACGAGCAGTACTTC. Its translation is CASSPGQPYEQYF.

The chain uses TRBV12-5 and TRBJ1-4; D is ambiguous. The CDR3 runs 13 residues. Germline values: CDR1 LGHNT, CDR2 FRNRAP. Deletions cut 6 bases from V and 5 bases from J, with 10 bases between. In DNA, the CDR3 is TGTGCTAGTGGCCCCCACCGGAATGAAAAACTGTTTTTT. Protein: CASGPHRNEKLFF. The full variable domain, completed using reference TRBV12-5 and TRBJ1-4, is DARVTQTPRHKVTEMGQEVTMRCQPILGHNTVFWYRQTMMQGLELLAYFRNRAPLDDSGMPKDRFSAEMPDATLATLKIQPSEPRDSAVYFCASGPHRNEKLFFGSGTQLSVL.